This T cell receptor beta chain emerged from a study of Ad26.COV2.S vaccination and SARS-CoV-2 variants. In the study overall: Intramuscularly, Ad26.COV2.S was given either once or twice, 56 days apart.

Using immunoSEQ multiplex PCR, the repertoire was profiled, and TCRdb retains in-frame clones only, with some absent. The sample includes hundreds of thousands of clones, around 90% of them seen just once. On this clone itself: The antigen remains undetermined.

Treatment denoted: some 20 received Ad26.COV2.S at low or high dose, single or two shots; roughly 5 received placebo; per-sample allocation not given. Repertoires come from day 63 after the first vaccine or placebo injection. General study results and limits: The study found higher spike-specific TCR breadth in vaccine than placebo recipients.

This TCR derives from a person between 18 and 59 years old who received the Ad26.COV2.S COVID-19 vaccine or a placebo. Specimen: peripheral blood, collected in a trial of Ad26.COV2.S vaccine versus placebo.

CDR3 amino acids: CASSPFTGANTEAFF. CDR3 DNA sequence: TGTGCCAGTAGTCCTTTCACAGGGGCAAACACTGAAGCTTTCTTT. The chain employs TRBV19 and TRBJ1-1; 7 nucleotides align to TRBD1. The V segment lost 5 bases and the J segment 2 bases; nucleotides outside the gene matches: 8. The germline V gene encodes CDR1 LNHDA and CDR2 SQIVND (reference sequence). The length of the CDR3 is 15 residues.